The source of this TCR beta chain is a study of radiation and T cells in renal cell carcinoma. V shed 2 bases and J 1 base; nucleotides not matched to a gene: 1. This CDR3 is built from 14 residues. Germline V gene sequence: CDR1 SQVTM, CDR2 ANQGSEA. As regards this clone: Distinct nucleotide sequences in the sample also encode this CDR3.

TCRdb's table, derived via immunoSEQ multiplex PCR, lists solely in-frame clones and lacks some. The sample holds 90,000 to 100,000 clones, 86% seen once. Regarding time point: baseline pretreatment blood. Treatment here: 15 Gy SBRT to primary tumor, nephrectomy 4 weeks later. The V gene is TRBV29-1, the J gene TRBJ2-1; 8 positions match TRBD1. The TCR originated in a man in his fifties or sixties with renal cell carcinoma. The specimen comprised blood, sampled from a patient whose treatment included radiotherapy and nephrectomy. Here the CDR3 DNA reads TGCAGCGTTGAACGGGACAGGTCCTACAATGAGCAGTTCTTC. Its translation: CSVERDRSYNEQFF.